This record looks at one T cell receptor beta chain sequence and its context. The record originates from a study of blood T cell repertoires in COVID-19. The assay was immunoSEQ multiplex PCR, and TCRdb's table has in-frame clones only and misses some. The sample includes some 130,000 clones, roughly 85% of them seen just once. V lost 4 bases and J 3 bases, leaving 16 bases between the germline ends. The CDR3 sequence is 15 residues long. CDR1 and CDR2 (germline): SGHTA, FQGNSA. The source material was peripheral blood. This clonotype was obtained from a human donor in a cohort sampled during active COVID-19. The V gene is TRBV7-2, the J gene TRBJ2-7; D is perhaps TRBD1 (6 bases). The CDR3 loop reads CASSSLGGIGYEQYF. Written as DNA, the CDR3 is TGTGCCAGCAGCTCCCTAGGGGGAATCGGCTACGAGCAGTACTTC.